This T cell receptor beta chain was sequenced in a study of a mutant IDH1 vaccine in newly diagnosed glioma. About the study: The therapy given earlier, which was standard therapy, consisted of radiotherapy, temozolomide, or both, and most of the patients received both.

Trimming took 8 bases from V and 7 from J, leaving 9 bases between them. The CDR3 length is 11 residues. CDR1 is ENHRY and CDR2 is SYGVKD in the germline V gene. Only in-frame clones appear in the TCRdb table, and some are missing; sequencing was by immunoSEQ multiplex PCR. The table includes roughly 41,000 clones, about 73% detected once. Time point specified: baseline, week 1 (first vaccination visit). Treatment defined: pre-vaccination baseline after standard-of-care therapy. The starting material was PBMCs, obtained from a glioma patient treated with radiotherapy, temozolomide or both. This receptor was identified in a man in his forties with glioma. Some clones in this sample may be carry-over from other donors' samples. This rearrangement joins TRBV10-3 to TRBJ2-1; D gene unclear. The CDR3 DNA reads TGTGCCATCGGGAAGGGAAATGAGCAGTTCTTC. This codes for CAIGKGNEQFF.